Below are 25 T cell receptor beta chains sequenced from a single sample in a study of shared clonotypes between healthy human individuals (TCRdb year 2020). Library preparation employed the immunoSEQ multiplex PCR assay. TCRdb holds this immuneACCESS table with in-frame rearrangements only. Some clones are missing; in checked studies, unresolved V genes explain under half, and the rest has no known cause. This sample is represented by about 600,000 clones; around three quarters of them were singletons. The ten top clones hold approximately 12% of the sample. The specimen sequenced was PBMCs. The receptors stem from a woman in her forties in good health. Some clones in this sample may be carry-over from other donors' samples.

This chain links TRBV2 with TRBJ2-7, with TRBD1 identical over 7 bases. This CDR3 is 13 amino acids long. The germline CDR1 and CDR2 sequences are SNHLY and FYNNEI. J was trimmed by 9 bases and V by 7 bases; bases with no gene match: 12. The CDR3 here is CASMSNRGTVQYF. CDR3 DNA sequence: TGTGCCAGCATGTCTAACAGGGGAACGGTGCAGTACTTC.

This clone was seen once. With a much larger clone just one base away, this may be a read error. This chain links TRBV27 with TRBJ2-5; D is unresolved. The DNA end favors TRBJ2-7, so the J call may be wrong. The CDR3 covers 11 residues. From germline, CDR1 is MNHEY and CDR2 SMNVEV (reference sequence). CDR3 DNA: TGTGCCAGCAGTTTCCTCTACGAGCAGTACTTC. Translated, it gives CASSFLYEQYF.

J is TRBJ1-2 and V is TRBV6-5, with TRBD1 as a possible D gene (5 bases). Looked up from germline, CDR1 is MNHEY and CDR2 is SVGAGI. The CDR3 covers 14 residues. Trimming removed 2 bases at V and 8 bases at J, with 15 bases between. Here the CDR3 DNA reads TGTGCCAGCAGTTACAGGCCCTCCCGACAGGGCTACACCTTC. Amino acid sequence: CASSYRPSRQGYTF.

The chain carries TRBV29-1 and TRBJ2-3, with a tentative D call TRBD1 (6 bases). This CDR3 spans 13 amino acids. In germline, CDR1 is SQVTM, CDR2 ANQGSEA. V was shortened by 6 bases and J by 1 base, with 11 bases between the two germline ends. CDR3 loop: CSVTGLGTDTQYF. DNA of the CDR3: TGCAGCGTCACAGGGCTTGGCACAGATACGCAGTATTTT.

The CDR3 nucleotides are TGTGCCTGCTCGTGGAGAGGGGCCTACGAGCAGTACTTC. Protein sequence: CACSWRGAYEQYF. The chain combines TRBV7-7 with TRBJ2-7; D possibly matches TRBD1 or TRBD2 (5 bases each). The V gene's germline CDR1 is SSHAT and CDR2 FNYEAQ (reference sequence). The CDR3 contains 13 residues. V was pared by 11 bases and J by 2 bases, with 16 bases between.

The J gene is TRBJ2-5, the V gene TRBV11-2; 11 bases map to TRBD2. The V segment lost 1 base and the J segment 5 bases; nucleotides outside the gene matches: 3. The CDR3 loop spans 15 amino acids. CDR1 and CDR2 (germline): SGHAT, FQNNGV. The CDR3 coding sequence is TGTGCCAGCAGCTTAGTTAGCGGGAGGGTTGAGACCCAGTACTTC. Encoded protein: CASSLVSGRVETQYF.

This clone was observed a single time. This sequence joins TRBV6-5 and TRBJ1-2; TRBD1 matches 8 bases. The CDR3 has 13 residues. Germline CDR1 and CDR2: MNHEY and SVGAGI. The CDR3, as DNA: TGTGTTTCCGGACAGGGATCTAACTATGGCTACACCTTC. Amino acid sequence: CVSGQGSNYGYTF.

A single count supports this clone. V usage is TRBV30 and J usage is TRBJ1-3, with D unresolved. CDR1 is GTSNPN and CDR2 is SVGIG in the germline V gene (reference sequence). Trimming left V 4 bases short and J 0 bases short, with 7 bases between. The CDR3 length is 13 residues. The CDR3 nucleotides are TGTGCCTGGATTCGGGCCTCTGGAAACACCATATATTTT. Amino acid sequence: CAWIRASGNTIYF.

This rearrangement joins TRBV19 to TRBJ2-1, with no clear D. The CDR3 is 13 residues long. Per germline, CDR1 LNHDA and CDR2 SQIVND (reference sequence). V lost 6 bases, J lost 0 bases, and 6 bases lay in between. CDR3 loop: CASRSFSYNEQFF. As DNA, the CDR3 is TGTGCCAGTAGGTCCTTCTCCTACAATGAGCAGTTCTTC.

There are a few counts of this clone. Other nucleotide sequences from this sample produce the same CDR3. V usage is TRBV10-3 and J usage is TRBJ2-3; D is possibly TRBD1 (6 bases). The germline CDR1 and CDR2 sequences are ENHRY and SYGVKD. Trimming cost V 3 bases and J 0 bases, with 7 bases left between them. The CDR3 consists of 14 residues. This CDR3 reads CAISDRGSTDTQYF. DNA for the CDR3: TGTGCCATCAGTGACAGGGGTAGCACAGATACGCAGTATTTT.

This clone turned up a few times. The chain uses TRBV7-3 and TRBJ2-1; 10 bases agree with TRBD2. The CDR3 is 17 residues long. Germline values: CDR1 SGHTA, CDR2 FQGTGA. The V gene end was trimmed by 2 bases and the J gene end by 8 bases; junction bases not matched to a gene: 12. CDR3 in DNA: TGTGCCAGCAGCTTAGGGCTAGCGGGAGCATTGAGGGATGAGCAGTTCTTC. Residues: CASSLGLAGALRDEQFF.

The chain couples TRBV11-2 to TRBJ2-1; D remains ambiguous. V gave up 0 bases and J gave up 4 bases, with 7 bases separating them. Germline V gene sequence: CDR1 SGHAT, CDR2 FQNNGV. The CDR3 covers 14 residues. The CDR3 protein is CASSLDVLYNEQFF. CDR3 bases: TGTGCCAGCAGCTTAGATGTCCTTTACAATGAGCAGTTCTTC.

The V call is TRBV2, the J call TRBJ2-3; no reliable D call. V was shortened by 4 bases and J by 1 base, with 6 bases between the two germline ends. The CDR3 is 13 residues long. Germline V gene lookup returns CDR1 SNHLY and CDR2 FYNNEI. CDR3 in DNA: TGTGCCAGCAGTGCGGAACGCACAGATACGCAGTATTTT. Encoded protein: CASSAERTDTQYF.

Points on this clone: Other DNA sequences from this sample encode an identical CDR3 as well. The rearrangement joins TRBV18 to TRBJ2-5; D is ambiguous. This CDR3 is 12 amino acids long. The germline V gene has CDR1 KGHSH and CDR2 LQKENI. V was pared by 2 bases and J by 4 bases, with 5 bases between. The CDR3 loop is CASSPGRETQYF. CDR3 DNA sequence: TGTGCCAGCTCACCAGGGCGAGAGACCCAGTACTTC.

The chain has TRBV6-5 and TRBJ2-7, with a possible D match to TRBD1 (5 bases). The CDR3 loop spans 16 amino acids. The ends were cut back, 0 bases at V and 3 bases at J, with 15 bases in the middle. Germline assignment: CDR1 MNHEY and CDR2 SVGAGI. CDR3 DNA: TGTGCCAGCAGTTACTCGATAGACAGCTCTAGCTACGAGCAGTACTTC. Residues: CASSYSIDSSSYEQYF.

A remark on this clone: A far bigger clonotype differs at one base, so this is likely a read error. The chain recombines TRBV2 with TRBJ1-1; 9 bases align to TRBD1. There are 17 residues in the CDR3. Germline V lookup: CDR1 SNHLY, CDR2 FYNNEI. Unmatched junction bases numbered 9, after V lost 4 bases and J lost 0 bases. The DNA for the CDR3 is TGTGCCAGCAGTGGTCGGGACAGGGTTACGGTGAACACTGAAGCTTTCTTT. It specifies CASSGRDRVTVNTEAFF.

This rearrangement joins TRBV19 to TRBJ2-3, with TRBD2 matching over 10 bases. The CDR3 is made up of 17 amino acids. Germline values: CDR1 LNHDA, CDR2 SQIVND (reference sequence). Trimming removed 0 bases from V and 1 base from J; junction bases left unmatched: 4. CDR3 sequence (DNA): TGTGCCAGTAGTATAGATTCTGGGACTAGCGGCACAGATACGCAGTATTTT. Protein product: CASSIDSGTSGTDTQYF.

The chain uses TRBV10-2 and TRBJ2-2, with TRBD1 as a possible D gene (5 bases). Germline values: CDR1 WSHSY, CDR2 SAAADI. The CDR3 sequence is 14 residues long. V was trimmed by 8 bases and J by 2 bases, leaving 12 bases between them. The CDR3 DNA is TGCGCCAGCTCCGGACAAAAAAACACCGGGGAGCTGTTTTTT. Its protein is CASSGQKNTGELFF.

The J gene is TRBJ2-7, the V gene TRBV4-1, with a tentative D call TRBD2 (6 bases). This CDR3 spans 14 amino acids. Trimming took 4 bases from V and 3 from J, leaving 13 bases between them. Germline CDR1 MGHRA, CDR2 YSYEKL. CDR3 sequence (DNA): TGCGCCAGCAGCCCCATTAGCGGAGACTACGAGCAGTACTTC. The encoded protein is CASSPISGDYEQYF.

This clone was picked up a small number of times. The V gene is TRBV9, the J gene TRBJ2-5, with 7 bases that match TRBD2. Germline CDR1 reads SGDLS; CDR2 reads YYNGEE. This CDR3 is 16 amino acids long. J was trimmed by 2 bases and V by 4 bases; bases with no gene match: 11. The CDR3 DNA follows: TGTGCCAGCAGCCGCACGGGGGGTATGGGGCAAGAGACCCAGTACTTC. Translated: CASSRTGGMGQETQYF.

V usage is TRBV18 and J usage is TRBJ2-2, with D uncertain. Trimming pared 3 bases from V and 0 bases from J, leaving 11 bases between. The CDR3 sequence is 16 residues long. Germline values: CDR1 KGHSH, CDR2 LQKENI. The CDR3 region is CASSPAAAANTGELFF. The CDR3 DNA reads TGTGCCAGCTCACCCGCGGCCGCAGCGAACACCGGGGAGCTGTTTTTT.

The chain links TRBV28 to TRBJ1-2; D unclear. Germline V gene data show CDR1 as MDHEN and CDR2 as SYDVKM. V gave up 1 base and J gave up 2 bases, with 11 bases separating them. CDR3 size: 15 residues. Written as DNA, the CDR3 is TGTGCCAGCAGTTTATTCGTAGAGATCAACTATGGCTACACCTTC. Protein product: CASSLFVEINYGYTF.

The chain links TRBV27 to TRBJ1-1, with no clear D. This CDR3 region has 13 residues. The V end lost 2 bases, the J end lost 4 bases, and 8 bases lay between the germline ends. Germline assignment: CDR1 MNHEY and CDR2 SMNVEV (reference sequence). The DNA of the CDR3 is TGTGCCAGCAGTTTAAAAGGGATCACTGAAGCTTTCTTT. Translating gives CASSLKGITEAFF.

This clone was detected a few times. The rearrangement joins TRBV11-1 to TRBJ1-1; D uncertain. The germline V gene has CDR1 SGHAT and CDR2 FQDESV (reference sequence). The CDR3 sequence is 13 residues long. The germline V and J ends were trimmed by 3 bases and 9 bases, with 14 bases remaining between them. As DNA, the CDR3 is TGTGCCAGCAGCTTTGACGAGGCCACAAAAGCTTTCTTT. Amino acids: CASSFDEATKAFF.

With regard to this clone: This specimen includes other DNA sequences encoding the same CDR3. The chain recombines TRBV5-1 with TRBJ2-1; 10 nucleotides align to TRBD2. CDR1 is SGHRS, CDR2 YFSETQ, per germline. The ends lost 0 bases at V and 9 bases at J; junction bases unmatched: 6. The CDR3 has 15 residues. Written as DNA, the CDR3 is TGCGCCAGCAGCTTGGGGACTAGCGGCTCGGGTGAGCAGTTCTTC. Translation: CASSLGTSGSGEQFF.